The T cell receptor (beta chain) under discussion was sequenced for a study of blood T cell repertoires in COVID-19. Study-wide context: Spain, Italy and the United States supplied samples that represented acute and convalescent COVID-19. Nucleic acid was either cDNA or gDNA, and it came from T cells, B-cell-depleted T cells, or PBMCs.

Original processing methods: Estimation of nucleated cell counts was performed using reference gene primer amplification. Method: immunoSEQ multiplex PCR; TCRdb's copy keeps in-frame clones and lacks some. V, J and clone size reflect that table, while D and trimming were determined from the DNA. The data show about 92,000 clones, approximately 70% seen once. This clone appeared a few times. The CDR3 contains 16 residues. Deletions cut 5 bases from V and 5 bases from J, with 19 bases between. CDR1 is PRHDT and CDR2 is FYEKMQ in the germline V gene (reference sequence). The source material was peripheral blood. This chain links TRBV13 with TRBJ1-3; D possibly corresponds to TRBD1 (6 bases). This sequence originates from a woman aged 55-70 years in a cohort sampled during active or convalescent COVID-19. The CDR3 reads CASSPDGGRGRNTIYF. The CDR3 bases are TGTGCCAGCAGCCCAGACGGTGGCAGGGGTCGAAACACCATATATTTT.